This T cell receptor (beta chain) was recovered during a study of monozygotic twins with cystic fibrosis. The wider study: With about 15 PCR cycles, barcoded libraries came from around 3 micrograms of fragmented DNA. General study findings and limits: Unrelated CF individuals shared fewer identical clonotypes than monozygotic CF twins. No link emerged between shared CDR3 counts and age, concordance or severity.

Using immunoSEQ multiplex PCR, the repertoire was profiled, and TCRdb retains in-frame clones only, with some absent. The table lists around 30,000 clones, approximately 80% of them singletons. Concerning this clone itself: The antigen remains unidentified.

The germline V gene encodes CDR1 MNHEY and CDR2 SMNVEV (reference sequence). With 4 bases removed from V and 7 bases from J, the gap between germline ends came to 11 bases. The CDR3 contains 13 residues. The receptor was derived from a girl aged 2 to 10 with cystic fibrosis. The specimen sequenced was blood. This chain links TRBV27 with TRBJ1-5; possible D gene TRBD1, 5 bases. CDR3 protein: CASSSRGGQPQHF. The CDR3 DNA reads TGTGCCAGCAGTTCACGGGGGGGGCAGCCCCAGCATTTT.